One T cell receptor beta chain is described in this entry. The CDR3 extends over 14 amino acids. Germline V lookup: CDR1 MDHEN, CDR2 SYDVKM. With 6 bases clipped from V and 9 bases from J, the junction kept 11 bases outside the gene matches. This sample is drawn from a study of blood T cell repertoires in COVID-19. Looking at the study overall: Acute and convalescent COVID-19 samples came from the United States, Italy and Spain. PBMCs, B-cell-depleted T cells, or T cells provided the cDNA or gDNA that made up the material.

Original handling: Amplified reference gene primers provided the basis for estimating nucleated cell counts. Clones were sequenced by immunoSEQ multiplex PCR, and TCRdb holds only the in-frame ones, with some missing. The V and J calls and clone size were taken over from that table, and D and trimming were inferred from the DNA. The sample records some 200,000 clones, around four fifths being singletons. Sequencing input: peripheral blood. The V and J genes are TRBV28 and TRBJ2-1; 7 nucleotides align to TRBD1. The sequence was collected from a woman in her thirties or forties with acute or convalescent COVID-19. The CDR3 nucleotides read TGTGCCAGCAGGACCGACAGGGCTCGGGTTGAGCAGTTCTTC. Translating gives CASRTDRARVEQFF. Using reference TRBV28 and TRBJ2-1 for the parts outside the CDR3, the full variable domain is DVKVTQSSRYLVKRTGEKVFLECVQDMDHENMFWYRQDPGLGLRLIYFSYDVKMKEKGDIPEGYSVSREKKERFSLILESASTNQTSMYLCASRTDRARVEQFFGPGTRLTVL.